This TCR beta chain is from a study of siplizumab effects on memory and regulatory T cells. General study points: Alloreactive sequences traceable to unstimulated CD4+ memory cells declined significantly under siplizumab. Both greater diversity than memory cells and a major contribution to the alloresponse seemed to characterize naive T cells.

On this clone itself: The antigen is unknown.

The data were produced by immunoSEQ multiplex PCR, yet TCRdb's version contains in-frame clones alone and is incomplete. The repertoire consists of some 96,000 clones, with approximately 94% occurring once and the leading ten covering roughly 1.3%. The clonotype originates from a human donor in good health. The sequencing sample was made of non-Treg CD4+ T cells sorted from blood.

The chain's CDR3 is CASSLGITEAFF. CDR3 DNA: TGTGCCAGCAGCTTAGGGATCACTGAAGCTTTCTTT. V is TRBV11-2 and J is TRBJ1-1; D gene ambiguous. Germline V gene lookup returns CDR1 SGHAT and CDR2 FQNNGV. Between the trimmed V and J ends, which lost 1 base and 4 bases, there was a span of 4 bases. This CDR3 contains 12 residues. The full variable domain, its missing parts supplied by reference TRBV11-2 and TRBJ1-1, is EAGVAQSPRYKIIEKRQSVAFWCNPISGHATLYWYQQILGQGPKLLIQFQNNGVVDDSQLPKDRFSAERLKGVDSTLKIQPAKLEDSAVYLCASSLGITEAFFGQGTRLTVV.